This TCR beta chain was identified in a study of CD8+CD57+ T cells in acquired aplastic anemia. Looking at the study overall: Across the sorted CD4+ and CD8+ cells, DNA amounts averaged 3.2 ug.

In regard to this clonotype: Antigen: not known.

Profiling that covered TCR beta VDJ and CDR3 relied on genomic DNA as its template. TCRdb reprocessed the reads via MiXCR and lists one record per CDR3 protein. The data contain hundreds of thousands of distinct CDR3 sequences, roughly 50% of them seen just once; the ten biggest clones take up less than 10%. Germline V gives CDR1 LGHNT, CDR2 FRNRAP. The junction had 12 bases not matched to a gene; V was cut back by 3 bases and J by 3 bases. The CDR3 has 17 amino acids. Whole-study results and caveats: Found in both controls and patients were approximately 29 CD8+ CDR3 sequences.

The sequence was obtained from a human donor with severe aplastic anemia or a healthy control (not recorded which). The chain links TRBV12-5 to TRBJ2-3; 7 nucleotides line up with TRBD2. The sequenced sample was sorted CD4+, CD8+, or CD8+CD57+ T cells (not recorded which) from PBMCs. The CDR3 DNA follows: TGTGCTAGTGGTTTCAGAAGGGGAGGACTAGAGACAGATACGCAGTATTTT. It specifies CASGFRRGGLETDTQYF.